Presented here are 10 T cell receptor beta chains from one specimen sequenced in a study of cytomegalovirus exposure and HLA in healthy donors. The PCR ran on 60 Vbeta and 13 Jbeta primers. TCRdb's copy holds only in-frame clones and misses some; the assay was immunoSEQ multiplex PCR. The repertoire includes 65,000 to 90,000 clones, over 60% of them detected once, and about 16% sits in the top ten. Material: PBMCs. The receptors stem from a woman aged 40 to 49 in good health and CMV-seropositive.

The chain has TRBV6-6 and TRBJ1-2; D call uncertain. CDR3 size: 13 residues. Trimming pared 2 bases from V and 6 bases from J, leaving 10 bases between. CDR1 is MNHNY and CDR2 is SVGAGI in the germline V gene (reference sequence). CDR3 sequence (DNA): TGTGCCAGCAGTTACCGAAGGGAGGATGGCTACACCTTC. This translates into CASSYRREDGYTF.

CDR3 in DNA: TGTGCCAGCACATGGGCAGGGGATCGAAACTATGGCTACACCTTC. Translated: CASTWAGDRNYGYTF. This chain links TRBV6-5 with TRBJ1-2; perhaps TRBD1 as D (6 bases). Germline V gene data show CDR1 as MNHEY and CDR2 as SVGAGI. This CDR3 is built from 15 residues. The V end lost 7 bases, the J end lost 2 bases, and 17 bases lay between the germline ends.

The rearrangement uses TRBV10-1 and TRBJ2-5; weak D call: TRBD1 (6 bases). CDR1 is WNHNN and CDR2 is SYGVQD in the germline V gene (reference sequence). This CDR3 is 10 amino acids long. Trimming left V 9 bases short and J 7 bases short, with 9 bases between. CDR3 loop: CARRQATQYF. CDR3 nucleotide sequence: TGCGCCAGACGACAGGCGACCCAGTACTTC.

This clone was detected ten times or more. Other DNA sequences in this specimen translate into the identical CDR3. The chain couples TRBV28 to TRBJ2-3, with TRBD2 matching 9 bases. Germline loops: CDR1 MDHEN, CDR2 SYDVKM. Trimming removed 6 bases from V and 4 bases from J; junction bases left unmatched: 8. The CDR3 totals 15 residues. The CDR3 DNA is TGTGCCAGCAGCCTCAGCGGGAGGCCATCAGATACGCAGTATTTT. It encodes CASSLSGRPSDTQYF.

V is TRBV2 and J is TRBJ1-1; possibly TRBD1 for D (6 bases). CDR1 is SNHLY and CDR2 is FYNNEI in the germline V gene. The CDR3 length is 15 residues. The V end was cut by 8 bases, the J end by 4 bases, with 20 bases between. The CDR3 is CASSYTGLGRTEAFF. CDR3 DNA: TGTGCCAGCTCCTATACAGGGTTGGGGCGCACTGAAGCTTTCTTT.

This clone has a handful of counts. The chain couples TRBV18 to TRBJ1-2; 8 bases agree with TRBD1. Germline-derived CDR1 and CDR2 are KGHSH and LQKENI. Losses at the gene ends were 1 base for V and 7 bases for J; bases not matched to a gene: 8. This CDR3 has 15 amino acids. The CDR3 nucleotides are TGTGCCAGCTCACCACGGTCCCCACAGGGGGGTGGCTACACCTTC. This sequence encodes CASSPRSPQGGGYTF.

This clone was counted only a few times. This chain joins TRBV29-1 and TRBJ2-3; D may be TRBD2 (6 bases). Germline V gives CDR1 SQVTM, CDR2 ANQGSEA. CDR3 length: 14 residues. The V end lost 6 bases, the J end lost 6 bases, and 19 bases lay between the germline ends. CDR3 DNA sequence: TGCAGCGTGTCTATGGGACTGCTCGGGGATACGCAGTATTTT. This codes for CSVSMGLLGDTQYF.

Details on this clone: A read error may account for a junction end that differs from germline. The chain couples TRBV6-5 to TRBJ2-3; 7 bases map to TRBD1. The CDR3 extends over 14 amino acids. Germline values: CDR1 MNHEY, CDR2 SVGAGI. CDR3 loop: CASRYYRGTDTQYF. CDR3 nucleotides: TGTGCCAGCAGATACTACAGGGGAACAGATACGCAGTATTTT.

The V and J genes are TRBV7-2 and TRBJ2-3; D may be TRBD2 (6 bases). The CDR3 loop spans 16 amino acids. The germline V gene encodes CDR1 SGHTA and CDR2 FQGNSA. V lost 5 bases, J lost 6 bases, and 21 bases lay in between. CDR3 coding DNA: TGTGCCAGCAGCCAGCTTAGGGGAGGCGGGGCCGATACGCAGTATTTT. It yields the protein CASSQLRGGGADTQYF.

This clone has a single count. The CDR3 bases are TGTGCCAGCTCACCACAGCGGGACCAAGAGACCCAGTACTTC. Translation gives CASSPQRDQETQYF. This chain links TRBV18 with TRBJ2-5, with D maybe TRBD2 (6 bases). The CDR3 spans 14 residues. Per the germline V gene, CDR1 is KGHSH and CDR2 is LQKENI. Trimming took off 1 base at V and 0 bases at J, with 6 bases between the two ends.